Reported below is one TCR beta chain. Assignments of participants to cohorts depended upon their own reported clinical history. The sample comes from a study of blood T cell repertoires in COVID-19. Study information: COVID-19 samples, acute and convalescent, were from the United States, Italy and Spain. Sample material is recorded as cDNA or gDNA derived from T cells, B-cell-depleted T cells, or PBMCs.

The CDR3 is 14 residues long. V lost 4 bases to trimming and J lost 4 bases; unmatched junction nucleotides: 5. Germline CDR1 SGHTA, CDR2 FQGNSA. Sequenced by immunoSEQ multiplex PCR; TCRdb stores in-frame clones only, minus some. This table has some 170,000 clones, approximately 84% appearing once. Sequencing input: PBMCs or T cells enriched from blood (not recorded which). The chain employs TRBV7-2 and TRBJ1-1, with TRBD1 matching 8 bases. The TCR comes from a human donor with acute COVID-19. The donor label of this sample is uncertain. CDR3 DNA sequence: TGTGCCAGCAGCTACCAGGGGGCGGGCACTGAAGCTTTCTTT. Its translation is CASSYQGAGTEAFF.